One sample yielded the 23 T cell receptor beta chains listed below, sequenced in a study of neurological immune-mediated disorders. TCRdb reprocessed the 5' RACE reads with MiXCR, giving one entry per CDR3 protein. The data show fewer than 20,000 distinct CDR3 sequences, roughly a quarter seen once. Input material: PBMCs. These TCRs come from a man aged 50 or older with HTLV-1-associated myelopathy (HAM/TSP).

The genes are TRBV6-1 and TRBJ1-1; perhaps TRBD1 as D (5 bases). The CDR3 loop spans 15 amino acids. Trimming removed 4 bases from V and 0 bases from J, with 12 bases in between. CDR1 and CDR2 (germline): MNHNS, SASEGT. DNA for the CDR3: TGTGCCAGCAGTGGTTCCGGGGGGATGAACACTGAAGCTTTCTTT. This translates into CASSGSGGMNTEAFF.

This clonotype was picked up a small number of times. The V and J genes are TRBV5-1 and TRBJ1-1, with D unclear. V lost 3 bases, J lost 0 bases, and 9 bases lay in between. Germline V gene sequence: CDR1 SGHRS, CDR2 YFSETQ. This CDR3 comprises 14 residues. The CDR3 protein is CASSYSGMNTEAFF. As DNA, the CDR3 is TGCGCCAGCAGCTATTCTGGGATGAACACTGAAGCTTTCTTT.

The rearrangement joins TRBV20-1 to TRBJ2-1; possibly TRBD1 or TRBD2 for D (6 bases each). There are 14 residues in the CDR3. CDR1 and CDR2 (germline): DFQATT, SNEGSKA (reference sequence). The V and J ends lost 3 bases and 6 bases respectively, with 15 bases between them. The DNA of the CDR3 is TGCAGTGCTAGTATTCGGGGGCGAAGCAATGAGCAGTTCTTC. It is translated as CSASIRGRSNEQFF.

The chain uses TRBV7-6 and TRBJ1-2; a weak D match, TRBD1 (6 bases). The germline V gene encodes CDR1 SGHVS and CDR2 FNYEAQ. V was trimmed by 2 bases and J by 4 bases, leaving 17 bases between them. The CDR3 contains 16 residues. The CDR3 DNA reads as TGTGCCAGCAGCTTATACGAAGTCGACAGGCTCTATGGCTACACCTTC. Protein product: CASSLYEVDRLYGYTF.

This clonotype was seen a few times. The chain links TRBV6-6 to TRBJ1-5; D perhaps matches TRBD1 (5 bases). This CDR3 has 13 amino acids. The V end lost 7 bases, the J end lost 7 bases, and 14 bases lay between the germline ends. CDR1 is MNHNY and CDR2 is SVGAGI in the germline V gene (reference sequence). CDR3 sequence reads: CASKQGEEQPQHF. CDR3 in DNA: TGTGCCAGCAAGCAGGGAGAGGAGCAGCCCCAGCATTTT.

The rearrangement uses TRBV5-1 and TRBJ1-3, with unresolved D. The germline V gene encodes CDR1 SGHRS and CDR2 YFSETQ. The length of the CDR3 is 13 residues. V lost 2 bases to trimming and J lost 0 bases, with 3 bases between them. CDR3 sequence reads: CASSFHSGNTIYF. In DNA, the CDR3 is TGCGCCAGCAGCTTCCACTCTGGAAACACCATATATTTT.

V is TRBV29-1 and J is TRBJ2-7; 7 bases match TRBD1. The CDR3 length is 13 residues. Trimming took 5 bases from V and 2 from J; bases not matched to a gene: 6. From germline, CDR1 is SQVTM and CDR2 ANQGSEA. The CDR3 region has the DNA TGCAGCGTTATAGAGAGGGGGCCCTACGAGCAGTACTTC. It encodes CSVIERGPYEQYF.

This clonotype is deemed medium-sized. This sequence joins TRBV5-1 and TRBJ2-1; 10 positions match TRBD1. With V trimmed by 2 bases and J by 7 bases, 6 bases remained unmatched. The CDR3 is 15 residues long. Germline loops: CDR1 SGHRS, CDR2 YFSETQ. The CDR3 DNA is TGCGCCAGCAGCTTTGGGACAGGGGTGGCAAATGAGCAGTTCTTC. Its protein is CASSFGTGVANEQFF.

The table lists this clonotype with a few counts. The chain has TRBV2 and TRBJ1-5; 9 bases agree with TRBD1. The CDR3 is made up of 17 amino acids. V lost 6 bases, J lost 0 bases, and 9 bases stayed unmatched. Germline CDR1 reads SNHLY; CDR2 reads FYNNEI. The CDR3 loop is CASSDPGTGFSNQPQHF. DNA of the CDR3: TGTGCCAGCAGCGATCCCGGGACAGGGTTTAGCAATCAGCCCCAGCATTTT. The full variable domain, completed using reference TRBV2 and TRBJ1-5, is EPEVTQTPSHQVTQMGQEVILRCVPISNHLYFYWYRQILGQKVEFLVSFYNNEISEKSEIFDDQFSVERPDGSNFTLKIRSTKLEDSAMYFCASSDPGTGFSNQPQHFGDGTRLSIL.

This chain links TRBV6-1 with TRBJ2-4, with 10 bases that match TRBD1. The CDR3 loop spans 18 amino acids. V lost 4 bases and J lost 1; bases outside the gene matches: 10. From germline, CDR1 is MNHNS and CDR2 SASEGT. CDR3 sequence reads: CASSGDRGVFLAKNIQYF. CDR3 DNA: TGTGCCAGCAGTGGGGACAGGGGCGTGTTTCTCGCCAAAAACATTCAGTACTTC.

The rearrangement joins TRBV6-1 to TRBJ2-7; 9 nucleotides agree with TRBD2. Trimming removed 6 bases from V and 3 bases from J; junction bases left unmatched: 18. The germline CDR1 and CDR2 sequences are MNHNS and SASEGT. The CDR3 totals 18 residues. CDR3 sequence: CASSPIPRATSGNYEQYF. CDR3 DNA: TGTGCCAGCAGCCCTATCCCCAGGGCGACTAGCGGAAACTACGAGCAGTACTTC.

The gene calls are TRBV7-2 and TRBJ2-3; D is unresolved. Trimming cost V 6 bases and J 6 bases, with 10 bases left between them. CDR1 SGHTA and CDR2 FQGNSA come from the germline V gene. CDR3 length: 12 amino acids. The CDR3 DNA reads as TGTGCCAGCAGGCTCAATGAGGATACGCAGTATTTT. Protein: CASRLNEDTQYF.

The chain carries TRBV20-1 and TRBJ2-7, with D tentatively TRBD1 or TRBD2 (5 bases each). This CDR3 contains 13 residues. Germline-derived CDR1 and CDR2 are DFQATT and SNEGSKA (reference sequence). The V end was cut by 3 bases, the J end by 2 bases, with 11 bases between. The CDR3 DNA follows: TGCAGTGCTAGTGACGGGGACCCCTACGAGCAGTACTTC. Translation gives CSASDGDPYEQYF.

The chain couples TRBV14 to TRBJ2-3; tentative D call: TRBD2 (5 bases). The V end lost 2 bases, the J end lost 1 base, and 10 bases lay between the germline ends. In germline, CDR1 is SGHDN, CDR2 FVKESK. The CDR3 runs 15 residues. The CDR3: CASSQTRAGTDTQYF. CDR3 sequence (DNA): TGTGCCAGCAGCCAAACGAGGGCAGGCACAGATACGCAGTATTTT.

This clonotype counts as medium-sized. The chain links TRBV27 to TRBJ1-1; D possibly corresponds to TRBD1 (6 bases). The V gene lost 2 bases and the J gene lost 5 bases, with 24 bases spanning the gap. The CDR3 has 18 residues. Germline lookup yields CDR1 MNHEY and CDR2 SMNVEV (reference sequence). This CDR3 reads CASSLMQGQTRIGTEAFF. The CDR3, as DNA: TGTGCCAGCAGTTTAATGCAGGGGCAAACTCGAATTGGGACTGAAGCTTTCTTT.

CDR3 loop: CSARDSGRVWEQFF. CDR3 DNA sequence: TGCAGTGCTAGAGACAGCGGGAGAGTCTGGGAGCAGTTCTTC. V is TRBV20-1 and J is TRBJ2-1; 8 nucleotides match TRBD2. This CDR3 has 14 residues. Germline assignment: CDR1 DFQATT and CDR2 SNEGSKA (reference sequence). The V gene end was trimmed by 0 bases and the J gene end by 10 bases; junction bases not matched to a gene: 8.

In regard to this clonotype: Compared with germline, one end of the junction differs, possibly owing to a read error. The V and J genes are TRBV20-1 and TRBJ1-2, with 7 nucleotides matching TRBD1. This CDR3 comprises 14 residues. Per germline, CDR1 DFQATT and CDR2 SNEGSKA (reference sequence). This CDR3 is CSARGGQSLYGYTF. The CDR3, as DNA: TGCAGTGCTAGAGGGGGACAGTCCCTTTATGGTTACACCTTC.

A few counts support this clonotype. V and J are TRBV5-1 and TRBJ1-2, with TRBD1 matching 7 bases. With 7 bases clipped from V and 5 bases from J, the junction kept 17 bases outside the gene matches. The CDR3 consists of 16 residues. CDR1 SGHRS and CDR2 YFSETQ come from the germline V gene. CDR3 DNA sequence: TGCGCCAGCGCCAAAACAGGGGTCGGTATGTTTTATGGCTACACCTTC. It translates to CASAKTGVGMFYGYTF. The full variable domain, with the rest looked up from reference TRBV5-1 and TRBJ1-2, is KAGVTQTPRYLIKTRGQQVTLSCSPISGHRSVSWYQQTPGQGLQFLFEYFSETQRNKGNFPGRFSGRQFSNSRSEMNVSTLELGDSALYLCASAKTGVGMFYGYTFGSGTRLTVV.

This clonotype was observed once. This chain connects TRBV5-1 to TRBJ2-7; D is possibly TRBD2 (5 bases). The CDR3 has 15 amino acids. Trimming shortened V by 4 bases and J by 5 bases, and 19 bases separated the two germline ends. Per germline, CDR1 SGHRS and CDR2 YFSETQ. The CDR3 loop reads CASSIGGPSINEQYF. CDR3 coding DNA: TGCGCCAGCAGCATTGGAGGTCCTAGCATAAACGAGCAGTACTTC.

V and J are TRBV12-3 or TRBV12-4 and TRBJ1-1; D is unclear. CDR3 length equals 14 residues. The V and J ends lost 1 base and 1 base respectively, with 7 bases between them. The CDR3 loop is CASSLDWGNTEAFF. DNA for the CDR3: TGTGCCAGCAGTTTAGACTGGGGGAACACTGAAGCTTTCTTT.

The V call is TRBV6-5, the J call TRBJ2-7; D remains ambiguous. The CDR3 loop spans 15 amino acids. The V and J ends lost 6 bases and 0 bases respectively, with 15 bases between them. Germline CDR1 is MNHEY and CDR2 is SVGAGI. CDR3 sequence reads: CASSLTDQSSYEQYF. The CDR3 coding sequence is TGTGCCAGCAGCCTGACGGACCAGAGCTCCTACGAGCAGTACTTC.

The CDR3 DNA reads TGCGCCAGCACCGGAGGTAGGGTCCTTTTCGACGAGCAGTACTTC. Translated: CASTGGRVLFDEQYF. This chain links TRBV5-1 with TRBJ2-7, with a weak D call TRBD2 (5 bases). The CDR3 is 15 residues long. CDR1 and CDR2 from the germline V gene are SGHRS and YFSETQ. V shed 6 bases and J shed 5 bases, with 21 bases lying between them. The variable domain in full, completed from reference TRBV5-1 and TRBJ2-7, reads KAGVTQTPRYLIKTRGQQVTLSCSPISGHRSVSWYQQTPGQGLQFLFEYFSETQRNKGNFPGRFSGRQFSNSRSEMNVSTLELGDSALYLCASTGGRVLFDEQYFGPGTRLTVT.

The V and J genes are TRBV6-5 and TRBJ2-2; D is undetermined. Germline lookup yields CDR1 MNHEY and CDR2 SVGAGI. The V and J ends lost 6 bases and 0 bases respectively, with 11 bases between them. There are 15 residues in the CDR3. This CDR3 is CASRERHANTGELFF. CDR3 sequence (DNA): TGTGCCAGCAGGGAGAGACACGCGAACACCGGGGAGCTGTTTTTT.